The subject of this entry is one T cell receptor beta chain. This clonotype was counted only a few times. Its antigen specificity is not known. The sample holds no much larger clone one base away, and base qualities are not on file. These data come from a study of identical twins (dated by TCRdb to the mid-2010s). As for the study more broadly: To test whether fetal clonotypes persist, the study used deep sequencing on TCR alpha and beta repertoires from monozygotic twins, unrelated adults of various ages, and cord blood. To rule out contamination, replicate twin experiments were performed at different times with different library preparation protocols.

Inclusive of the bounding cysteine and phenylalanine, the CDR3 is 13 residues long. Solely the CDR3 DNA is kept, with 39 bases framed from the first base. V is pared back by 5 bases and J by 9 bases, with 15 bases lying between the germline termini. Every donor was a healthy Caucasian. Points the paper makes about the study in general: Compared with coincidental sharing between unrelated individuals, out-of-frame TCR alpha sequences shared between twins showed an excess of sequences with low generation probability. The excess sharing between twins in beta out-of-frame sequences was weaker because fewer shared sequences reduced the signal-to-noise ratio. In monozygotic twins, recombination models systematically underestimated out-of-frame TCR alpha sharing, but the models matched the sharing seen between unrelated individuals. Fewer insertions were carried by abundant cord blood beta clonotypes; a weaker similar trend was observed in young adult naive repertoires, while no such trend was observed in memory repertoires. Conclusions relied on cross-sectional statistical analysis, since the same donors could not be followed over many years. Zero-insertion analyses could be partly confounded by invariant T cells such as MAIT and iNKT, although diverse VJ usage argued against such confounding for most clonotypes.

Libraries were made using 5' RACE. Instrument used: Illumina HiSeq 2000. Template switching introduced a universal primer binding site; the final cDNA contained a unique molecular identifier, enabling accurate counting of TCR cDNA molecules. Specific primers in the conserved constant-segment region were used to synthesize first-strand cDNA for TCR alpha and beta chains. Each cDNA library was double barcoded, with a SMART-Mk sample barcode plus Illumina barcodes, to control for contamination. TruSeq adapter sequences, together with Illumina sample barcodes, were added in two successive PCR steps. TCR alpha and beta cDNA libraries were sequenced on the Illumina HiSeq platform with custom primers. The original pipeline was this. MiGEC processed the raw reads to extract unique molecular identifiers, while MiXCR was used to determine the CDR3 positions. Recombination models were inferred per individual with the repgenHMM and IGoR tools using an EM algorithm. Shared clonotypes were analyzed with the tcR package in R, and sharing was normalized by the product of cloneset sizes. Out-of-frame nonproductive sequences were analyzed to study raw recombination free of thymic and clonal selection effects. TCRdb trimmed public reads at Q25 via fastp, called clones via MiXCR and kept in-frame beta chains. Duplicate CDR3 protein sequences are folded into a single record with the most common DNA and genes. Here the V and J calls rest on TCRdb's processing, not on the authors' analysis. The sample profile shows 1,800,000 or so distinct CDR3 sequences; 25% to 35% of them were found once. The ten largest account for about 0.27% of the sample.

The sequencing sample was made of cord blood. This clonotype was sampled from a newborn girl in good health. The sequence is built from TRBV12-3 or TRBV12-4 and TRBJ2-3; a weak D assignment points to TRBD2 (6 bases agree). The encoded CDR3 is CASSTLAEGTQYF. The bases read TGTGCCAGCAGTACACTAGCCGAGGGCACGCAGTATTTT.